Below, one T cell receptor (beta chain) is given with its context. The entry originates in a study of blood T cell repertoires in COVID-19. Study background: Collection of acute and convalescent COVID-19 samples took place in the United States, Italy and Spain.

How the authors handled the data: For nucleated cells, counts were estimated from reference gene primer amplification. The protocol was immunoSEQ multiplex PCR, while the TCRdb copy is restricted to in-frame clones and leaves out a portion. D and trimming come from the DNA, and the V and J calls and clone size come from that table. The table records under 300,000 clones, about 68% of them present only once. V was trimmed by 0 bases and J by 6 bases, leaving 8 bases between them. This CDR3 comprises 13 residues. Germline V CDR1 and CDR2: WNHNN, SYGVQD (reference sequence). The chain recombines TRBV10-1 with TRBJ1-2; D not resolved. This clonotype was sampled from a woman aged 80 or over with acute or convalescent COVID-19. Sequencing was carried out using peripheral blood. As DNA, the CDR3 is TGCGCCAGCAGTGAGTCGAATCGAGATGGCTACACCTTC. Translation: CASSESNRDGYTF.